A single sample gave rise to the 28 T cell receptor beta chains below, sequenced in a study of blood T cell repertoires in COVID-19. The data were produced by immunoSEQ multiplex PCR, yet TCRdb's version contains in-frame clones alone and is incomplete. This table holds a few hundred thousand clones, around 89% found once. The specimen sequenced was peripheral blood. The origin of the receptors is a man younger than 35 who had recovered from COVID-19.

The rearrangement links TRBV9 to TRBJ2-7; tentative D call: TRBD2 (6 bases). This CDR3 comprises 14 residues. Germline values: CDR1 SGDLS, CDR2 YYNGEE. The V gene lost 0 bases and the J gene lost 5 bases, with 12 bases spanning the gap. The DNA of the CDR3 is TGTGCCAGCAGCGTAGAGGGAGGTGTCCACGAGCAGTACTTC. Its protein is CASSVEGGVHEQYF.

The chain uses TRBV3-1 (or the pseudogene TRBV3-2) and TRBJ1-2; 9 bases match TRBD1. In germline, CDR1 is LGHDT, CDR2 YNNKEL (reference sequence). V lost 3 bases to trimming and J lost 6 bases; unmatched junction nucleotides: 5. The CDR3 consists of 14 residues. The CDR3 here is CASSHTWTGDGYTF. Written as DNA, the CDR3 is TGTGCCAGCAGCCACACCTGGACAGGGGATGGCTACACCTTC.

The genes are TRBV27 and TRBJ2-7, with 8 bases identical to TRBD1. The V and J ends lost 2 bases and 0 bases, in that order; junction bases with no gene match: 9. The CDR3 runs 17 residues. CDR1 MNHEY and CDR2 SMNVEV come from the germline V gene (reference sequence). In DNA form, the CDR3 reads TGTGCCAGCAGTTTAGGGGACCCCGGGACAGGCTCCTACGAGCAGTACTTC. It encodes CASSLGDPGTGSYEQYF.

The J gene is TRBJ2-3, the V gene TRBV7-3; TRBD2 aligns across 9 bases. The germline V gene has CDR1 SGHTA and CDR2 FQGTGA. The CDR3 runs to 16 residues. V lost 2 bases, J lost 4 bases, and 7 bases stayed unmatched. CDR3 sequence (DNA): TGTGCCAGCAGCTTATTAGCGGGGGTGGGCGCAGATACGCAGTATTTT. It translates to CASSLLAGVGADTQYF.

The chain's CDR3 is CATSPSSASTDTQYF. The DNA of the CDR3 is TGTGCCACCAGCCCATCTAGCGCTAGCACAGATACGCAGTATTTT. The chain employs TRBV24-1 and TRBJ2-3; D is perhaps TRBD2 (6 bases). Trimming cost V 7 bases and J 0 bases, with 13 bases left between them. Germline V gene data show CDR1 as KGHDR and CDR2 as SFDVKD. The CDR3 runs 15 residues.

The J gene is TRBJ2-7, the V gene TRBV12-3 or TRBV12-4, with D tentatively TRBD1 (6 bases). The ends were cut back, 6 bases at V and 3 bases at J, with 12 bases in the middle. This CDR3 is built from 13 residues. The CDR3: CASRYGQSYEQYF. CDR3 bases: TGTGCCAGCAGGTACGGACAGAGCTACGAGCAGTACTTC.

This clone has just one count. CDR3 loop: CASSYSGGRTGELFF. The CDR3 DNA reads as TGTGCCAGCAGTTACTCGGGTGGGAGGACCGGGGAGCTGTTTTTT. The chain combines TRBV6-2 or TRBV6-3 with TRBJ2-2; D may be TRBD2 (6 bases). Per germline, CDR1 MNHEY and CDR2 SVGEGT. The germline V and J ends were trimmed by 0 bases and 5 bases, with 10 bases remaining between them. The CDR3 is 15 residues long.

This chain joins TRBV27 and TRBJ2-2, with 7 bases lining up with TRBD1. Germline V CDR1 and CDR2: MNHEY, SMNVEV (reference sequence). V was clipped by 6 bases and J by 7 bases; unmatched bases: 5. CDR3 length equals 13 residues. In nucleotides, the CDR3 is TGTGCCAGCAGGACAGGGTATGACGGGGAGCTGTTTTTT. It encodes CASRTGYDGELFF.

J is TRBJ2-7 and V is TRBV5-1, with 7 bases identical to TRBD2. CDR1 is SGHRS, CDR2 YFSETQ, per germline. The CDR3 consists of 15 residues. V lost 2 bases, J lost 0 bases, and 5 bases stayed unmatched. CDR3 DNA: TGCGCCAGCAGCTTCGGGGGAGGGAACTCCTACGAGCAGTACTTC. Translated, it gives CASSFGGGNSYEQYF.

This clone has only one observation. The chain links TRBV5-4 to TRBJ1-2; 7 bases align to TRBD1. The CDR3 spans 15 residues. With V trimmed by 3 bases and J by 4 bases, 9 bases remained unmatched. Germline V gives CDR1 SGHNT, CDR2 YYREEE (reference sequence). DNA for the CDR3: TGTGCCAGCAGCTCACCGGGACAGAGGATCTATGGCTACACCTTC. Translated, it gives CASSSPGQRIYGYTF.

This chain links TRBV30 with TRBJ1-2; D is uncertain. Trimming removed 2 bases at V and 1 base at J, with 14 bases between. The CDR3 spans 15 residues. The germline CDR1 and CDR2 sequences are GTSNPN and SVGIG (reference sequence). CDR3 sequence reads: CAWSYLGRLNYGYTF. CDR3 coding DNA: TGTGCCTGGAGTTACTTGGGCAGGCTTAACTATGGCTACACCTTC.

The chain links TRBV6-5 to TRBJ1-1; D is ambiguous. There are 14 residues in the CDR3. Germline values: CDR1 MNHEY, CDR2 SVGAGI. V lost 0 bases and J 2 bases, leaving 7 bases between the germline ends. CDR3 DNA sequence: TGTGCCAGCAGTTACTCGAGGTCCAACACTGAAGCTTTCTTT. Translation: CASSYSRSNTEAFF.

The chain joins TRBV27 to TRBJ2-1; D perhaps matches TRBD2 (5 bases). V was pared by 2 bases and J by 6 bases, with 8 bases between. The germline V gene has CDR1 MNHEY and CDR2 SMNVEV (reference sequence). This CDR3 has 13 residues. CDR3 DNA: TGTGCCAGCAGTTTAAAACTAGTCAATGAGCAGTTCTTC. It codes for CASSLKLVNEQFF.

The V and J genes are TRBV18 and TRBJ1-1, with D maybe TRBD1 (6 bases). This CDR3 region has 14 residues. V was pared by 2 bases and J by 1 base, with 8 bases between. Germline loops: CDR1 KGHSH, CDR2 LQKENI. CDR3 bases: TGTGCCAGCTCACCAGACAGGAGGAACACTGAAGCTTTCTTT. It codes for CASSPDRRNTEAFF.

In regard to this clone: Distinct nucleotide sequences in the sample also encode this CDR3. This sequence joins TRBV2 and TRBJ1-2, with TRBD1 matching 7 bases. With V trimmed by 6 bases and J by 5 bases, 3 bases remained unmatched. The V gene's germline CDR1 is SNHLY and CDR2 FYNNEI. The CDR3 has 12 residues. The CDR3 region is CASRDRLYGYTF. CDR3 sequence (DNA): TGTGCCAGCAGGGACAGGTTATATGGCTACACCTTC.

The chain links TRBV19 to TRBJ2-6; a possible D gene is TRBD2 (8 bases). There are 16 residues in the CDR3. Germline V gene lookup returns CDR1 LNHDA and CDR2 SQIVND (reference sequence). Between the trimmed V and J ends, which lost 9 bases and 2 bases, there was a span of 17 bases. This CDR3 is CASAREGAAGANVLTF. The CDR3 DNA is TGTGCCAGCGCACGGGAGGGGGCAGCTGGGGCCAACGTCCTGACTTTC.

The V gene is TRBV2, the J gene TRBJ2-5; TRBD2 matches at 13 bases. V lost 4 bases, J lost 5 bases, and 7 bases stayed unmatched. The CDR3 is made up of 16 amino acids. Germline assignment: CDR1 SNHLY and CDR2 FYNNEI. In DNA form, the CDR3 reads TGTGCCAGCAGTGCGACTAGCGGGGGGAGTTGGGAGACCCAGTACTTC. Its protein product is CASSATSGGSWETQYF.

The rearrangement links TRBV18 to TRBJ2-7; 8 bases match TRBD2. The CDR3 is 15 amino acids. V lost 2 bases to trimming and J lost 0 bases; unmatched junction nucleotides: 3. Germline loops: CDR1 KGHSH, CDR2 LQKENI. The DNA for the CDR3 is TGTGCCAGCTCACCAGCGGGGGGAAGCTCCTACGAGCAGTACTTC. Its protein is CASSPAGGSSYEQYF.

The J gene is TRBJ2-2, the V gene TRBV2, with D possibly matching TRBD2 (5 bases). The germline V gene has CDR1 SNHLY and CDR2 FYNNEI. Trimming left V 4 bases short and J 6 bases short, with 12 bases between. The CDR3 consists of 14 residues. CDR3 sequence: CASSVLEVSGELFF. For the CDR3, the DNA is TGTGCCAGCAGTGTACTAGAGGTATCCGGGGAGCTGTTTTTT.

This sequence joins TRBV4-3 and TRBJ1-3; 9 bases align to TRBD1. The CDR3 totals 16 residues. Trimming at V came to 4 bases and at J to 3 bases, leaving 7 bases not matched to a gene. Germline V gives CDR1 LGHNA, CDR2 YSLEER. The CDR3 loop reads CASSREQGAGGNTIYF. The CDR3 DNA reads as TGCGCCAGCAGCCGAGAACAGGGGGCGGGTGGAAACACCATATATTTT.

The chain employs TRBV5-5 and TRBJ2-7, with 9 bases that match TRBD2. Trimming cost V 0 bases and J 4 bases; bases outside gene matches: 5. The CDR3 extends over 15 amino acids. Germline CDR1 is SGHKS and CDR2 is YYEKEE (reference sequence). Here the CDR3 DNA reads TGTGCCAGCAGCTTGGGGCGGGAGGGAGCGTACGAGCAGTACTTC. Encoded protein: CASSLGREGAYEQYF.

The rearrangement links TRBV27 to TRBJ1-2, with D uncertain. V dropped 6 bases and J dropped 4 bases, with 9 bases sitting between them. CDR1 and CDR2 (germline): MNHEY, SMNVEV (reference sequence). This CDR3 contains 12 residues. For the CDR3, the DNA is TGTGCCAGCAGCATCGGGGTCTATGGCTACACCTTC. Translated: CASSIGVYGYTF.

The V gene is TRBV2, the J gene TRBJ2-3, with 11 bases identical to TRBD2. J gave up 5 bases and V 8 bases, and 12 bases lay outside the gene matches. Looked up from germline, CDR1 is SNHLY and CDR2 is FYNNEI. The length of the CDR3 is 16 residues. CDR3 in DNA: TGTGCCAGCCCCCAAGCTAGCGGGGGGCAGGGAGATACGCAGTATTTT. Translated: CASPQASGGQGDTQYF.

The chain employs TRBV15 and TRBJ1-1, with no clear D. CDR1 and CDR2 from the germline V gene are LNHNV and YYDKDF (reference sequence). This CDR3 is built from 19 residues. The germline V and J ends were trimmed by 0 bases and 2 bases, with 22 bases remaining between them. The CDR3 DNA follows: TGTGCCACCAGCAGAGATTCCTACGGTGCGCGGGAGGGTAACACTGAAGCTTTCTTT. Translated: CATSRDSYGAREGNTEAFF. The full variable domain, with the rest looked up from reference TRBV15 and TRBJ1-1, is DAMVIQNPRYQVTQFGKPVTLSCSQTLNHNVMYWYQQKSSQAPKLLFHYYDKDFNNEADTPDNFQSRRPNTSFCFLDIRSPGLGDTAMYLCATSRDSYGAREGNTEAFFGQGTRLTVV.

The V gene is TRBV7-8, the J gene TRBJ1-5; tentatively, D is TRBD1 (6 bases). Trimming shortened V by 1 base and J by 0 bases, and 16 bases separated the two germline ends. CDR3 length: 18 residues. Germline V gives CDR1 SGHVS, CDR2 FQNEAQ. For the CDR3, the DNA is TGTGCCAGCAGCTTAGTTCGGACAGTACTATCTAGCAATCAGCCCCAGCATTTT. Translated, it gives CASSLVRTVLSSNQPQHF.

The chain couples TRBV2 to TRBJ2-1, with D perhaps matching TRBD2 (6 bases). Per germline, CDR1 SNHLY and CDR2 FYNNEI. The CDR3 loop spans 13 amino acids. Trimming left V 9 bases short and J 1 base short, with 10 bases between. The CDR3, as DNA: TGTGCCAGGGAGGGCCGGTCCTACAATGAGCAGTTCTTC. Translating it yields CAREGRSYNEQFF. The entire variable domain, with the rest obtained from reference TRBV2 and TRBJ2-1, is as follows: EPEVTQTPSHQVTQMGQEVILRCVPISNHLYFYWYRQILGQKVEFLVSFYNNEISEKSEIFDDQFSVERPDGSNFTLKIRSTKLEDSAMYFCAREGRSYNEQFFGPGTRLTVL.

This clone was picked up a small number of times. V is TRBV9 and J is TRBJ1-1, with D uncertain. This CDR3 is 12 amino acids long. Germline lookup yields CDR1 SGDLS and CDR2 YYNGEE. Deletions cut 7 bases from V and 8 bases from J, with 15 bases between. CDR3 in amino acids: CASGGGSREAFF. CDR3 bases: TGTGCCAGCGGCGGTGGCTCGAGGGAAGCTTTCTTT.

Turning to this clone: One end of the junction varies from germline; a read error may be responsible. V and J are TRBV6-1 and TRBJ1-1; 7 bases match TRBD1. CDR3 length equals 15 residues. Germline CDR1 is MNHNS and CDR2 is SASEGT. In DNA, the CDR3 is TGTGCCAGCAGTGAAAGGAAGGGGGCGAACTCTGAAGCTTTCTTT. Translated: CASSERKGANSEAFF.